This entry features one TCR beta chain sequence. Its antigen is unknown. It was with 60 Vbeta and 13 Jbeta primers that the PCR ran. Repertoires were generated with immunoSEQ multiplex PCR, while TCRdb's copy carries only in-frame clones and drops some. The sample yields around 200,000 clones, about 80% seen once. This entry comes from a study of cytomegalovirus exposure and HLA in healthy donors. Study as a whole: The Caucasian-associated ancestry cluster contained approximately 81% of the 398 genotyped donors.

Whole-study findings and limits: Reported performance of the classifier showed diagnosis of cytomegalovirus status with high specificity and sensitivity.

Germline V CDR1 and CDR2: MNHEY, SVGAGI. With 5 bases removed from V and 0 bases from J, the gap between germline ends came to 7 bases. The CDR3 is made up of 13 amino acids. The sample comprised PBMCs. The gene calls are TRBV6-5 and TRBJ2-5; no firm D call. The clonotype comes from a woman aged 35 to 49 in good health and CMV-seronegative. The CDR3 coding sequence is TGTGCCAGCAGTGGCGACAACCAAGAGACCCAGTACTTC. It translates to CASSGDNQETQYF.